This entry is about one TCR beta chain. Its cognate antigen is unknown. Germline assignment: CDR1 SGHKS and CDR2 YYEKEE (reference sequence). There are 16 residues in the CDR3. V lost 1 base to trimming and J lost 2 bases, with 10 bases between them. Each CDR3 protein is one row after TCRdb ran MiXCR on the RT-PCR reads. The sample consists of about 570,000 distinct CDR3 sequences, about 10% of them appearing once. This sample was taken from a study of response to subunit inactivated influenza vaccine. General study points: Authors suggested that a seasonal influenza vaccination recruits few new T cells each time.

The sample here was PBMCs from blood, taken on the day of vaccination. The V and J genes are TRBV5-5 and TRBJ2-6, with D perhaps being TRBD1 or TRBD2 (5 bases each). The source of this sequence is a man aged 45-60 years who received an inactivated influenza vaccine. The CDR3 nucleotides are TGTGCCAGCAGCTTGAATTGGGGGACTGGGGCCAACGTCCTGACTTTC. Translating gives CASSLNWGTGANVLTF.